Listed below are T cell receptor beta chains from one sample, sequenced in a study of blood T cells in healthy people across ages. MiXCR, applied by TCRdb to the 5' RACE reads, yields one record per CDR3 protein. The sample comprises 700,000 or so distinct CDR3 sequences, about 24% of which are singletons, and about 22% rests with the top ten. Material: blood. The receptor set was obtained from a man between 65 and 85 years old in good health. Both conserved end residues are trimmed from each CDR3. Size is omitted from some rows. Given values are once, few, many or a class for expanded clones.

V	size	J	CDR3
TRBV6-1	once	TRBJ2-3	ASIRLAGWDTQY
TRBV11-2	.	TRBJ1-1	ASTMRRTDVTEAF
TRBV28	few	TRBJ1-4	ASSLLPSTNEKLF
TRBV12-3/TRBV12-4	few	TRBJ1-1	ASSPGTGDEKAF
TRBV3-1	many	TRBJ2-5	ASSPEITYQETQY
TRBV7-3	few	TRBJ2-1	ASSLTSRSGQF
TRBV6-2/TRBV6-3	.	TRBJ1-5	ASTLTLGSNQPQH
TRBV12-3/TRBV12-4	few	TRBJ1-4	ASSFAAPGEKLF
TRBV5-1	.	TRBJ1-1	ASSLILGLNTEAF
TRBV29-1	few	.	SVIRTSGRDEQF
TRBV24-1	.	TRBJ2-3	ATSDPKTPSDTQY
TRBV5-1	.	TRBJ2-7	ASSFGTSHLYEQY
TRBV5-1	many	TRBJ2-1	ASSARDTYNEQF
TRBV6-5	.	TRBJ2-7	ASKTGTGEFEQY
TRBV7-2	many	TRBJ2-2	ASSPGTRLTGELF
TRBV19	.	TRBJ1-1	ASKGSGQINTEAF
TRBV28	.	TRBJ2-3	ASRAGGLGTDTQY
TRBV7-2	.	TRBJ1-6	ASSIGRTLSPLH
TRBV9	many	TRBJ2-1	ASSARLSSYNEQF
TRBV6-5	few	TRBJ1-1	ASRRTGNTEAF
TRBV5-1	.	TRBJ2-3	ASSFIAGSTDTQY
TRBV12-3/TRBV12-4	few	TRBJ2-1	ASSLKTSGKLNNEQF
TRBV28	.	TRBJ2-5	ASSFSGTALAETQY
TRBV10-3	.	TRBJ2-3	AISGGPDTQY
TRBV20-1	.	TRBJ2-7	SATGTGTTYEQY
TRBV12-3/TRBV12-4	.	TRBJ2-2	ATQAGGPGGELF
TRBV6-6	few	TRBJ1-4	ASSYRDNEKLF
TRBV5-1	.	TRBJ2-7	ASSLVGQNYEQY
TRBV10-3	few	TRBJ1-2	AISAVPGTDYGYT